One sample yielded the 6 T cell receptor beta chains listed below, sequenced in a study of response to subunit inactivated influenza vaccine. TCRdb ran MiXCR on the RT-PCR reads and lists one entry per CDR3 protein. Of under 950,000 distinct CDR3 sequences in the sample, around 21% were seen once. The sequenced sample was PBMCs from blood, obtained around 5 days after vaccination. The origin of the receptors is a man aged 50-60 years who received an inactivated influenza vaccine.

This chain connects TRBV6-5 to TRBJ2-3, with D hard to call. Germline V gene sequence: CDR1 MNHEY, CDR2 SVGAGI. Trimming removed 4 bases at V and 4 bases at J, with 12 bases between. The CDR3 consists of 14 residues. The CDR3 bases are TGTGCCAGCAGTTCCCGTGGCCGGCCAGATACGCAGTATTTT. Amino acid sequence: CASSSRGRPDTQYF.

J is TRBJ2-5 and V is TRBV7-2, with D unclear. Trimming pared 1 base from V and 5 bases from J, leaving 11 bases between. CDR1 is SGHTA, CDR2 FQGNSA, per germline. The CDR3 runs 14 residues. CDR3: CASSLVYLGETQYF. The CDR3 DNA is TGTGCCAGCAGCTTAGTTTACTTGGGGGAGACCCAGTACTTC.

The chain combines TRBV27 with TRBJ2-1; a weak D match, TRBD1 (6 bases). This CDR3 has 16 residues. V dropped 8 bases and J dropped 6 bases, with 23 bases sitting between them. Germline V lookup: CDR1 MNHEY, CDR2 SMNVEV (reference sequence). The CDR3 sequence: CASLSLDRRNFNEQFF. CDR3 in DNA: TGTGCCAGCCTTAGCCTAGACAGGAGGAATTTCAATGAGCAGTTCTTC.

The chain carries TRBV11-2 and TRBJ2-5; 8 bases are a match to TRBD2. Germline V CDR1 and CDR2: SGHAT, FQNNGV. The ends lost 5 bases at V and 4 bases at J; junction bases unmatched: 9. This CDR3 region has 15 residues. As DNA, the CDR3 is TGTGCCAGCAGCCAGAGGTCCGGGGGGGTAGAGACCCAGTACTTC. This sequence encodes CASSQRSGGVETQYF. Full variable domain (rest looked up from reference TRBV11-2 and TRBJ2-5): EAGVAQSPRYKIIEKRQSVAFWCNPISGHATLYWYQQILGQGPKLLIQFQNNGVVDDSQLPKDRFSAERLKGVDSTLKIQPAKLEDSAVYLCASSQRSGGVETQYFGPGTRLLVL.

The V and J genes are TRBV18 and TRBJ2-3; no reliable D call. The CDR3 sequence is 14 residues long. Trimming removed 3 bases from V and 9 bases from J, with 16 bases in between. Germline V gene data show CDR1 as KGHSH and CDR2 as LQKENI. CDR3 sequence reads: CASSPPDPERTQYF. CDR3 coding DNA: TGTGCCAGCTCACCCCCCGACCCCGAGAGGACGCAGTATTTT.

The chain recombines TRBV9 with TRBJ2-7; the D is unclear. The CDR3 runs 15 residues. V lost 0 bases and J lost 2, with 12 bases in between. Germline V lookup: CDR1 SGDLS, CDR2 YYNGEE. This CDR3 reads CASSVDGLKTYEQYF. The CDR3 nucleotides read TGTGCCAGCAGCGTAGACGGTTTAAAGACCTACGAGCAGTACTTC.